A selection of T cell receptor beta chains follows, all from one sample in a study of blood T cell repertoires in COVID-19. Sequencing used immunoSEQ multiplex PCR; TCRdb keeps in-frame clones, though not all of them. The data show over 85,000 clones, around 90% seen once. Sequencing was performed on peripheral blood. The receptors shown here come from a woman aged 45 to 65 with COVID-19, enrolled during active disease. Each CDR3 is given with its conserved first and last residue.

TRBV28	CASSPGTHNYGYTF
TRBV3-1/TRBV3-2	CASGEASQYF
TRBV18	CASSPMAGGTDTQYF
TRBV30	CAWSVLAGGQQETQYF
TRBV30	CAWSVLFGLNTGELFF
TRBV10-3	CAISESNRGPYGYTF
TRBV30	CAFNRGRAEAFF
TRBV12-3/TRBV12-4	CASSGLRGQPQHF
TRBV5-4	CASSLGQGFDEQFF
TRBV19	CASSFGGAGETQYF
TRBV6-5	CASRAGTSLIDTQYF
TRBV29-1	CSVEMAGGGEQYF
TRBV5-1	CASSLDRGNSPLHF
TRBV19	CASSPRDRVDQPQHF
TRBV27	CASSSGGGTYNEQFF
TRBV11-3	CASSLNTGFQETQYF
TRBV6-6	CASSRDRSYEQYF
TRBV5-4	CASSFTGEGNTEAFF
TRBV24-1	CATRDRVYNEQFF
TRBV11-2	CASSLSLETQYF
TRBV7-2	CASSLGGQSQETQYF
TRBV10-1	CASRRGMNTEAFF
TRBV10-3	CAISGGTSQVYYTF
TRBV12-3/TRBV12-4	CASGPWGAEAFF
TRBV2	CASSAYSSGGSTQYF
TRBV6-4	CASSSGGAGGTDTQYF
TRBV7-2	CASSPTALNEKLFF
TRBV7-2	CASSFRQGGIEQYF
TRBV4-2	CASSQAAGGYEQYF
TRBV5-8	CASSLVPSHEQYF
TRBV9	CASSSRQMNTEAFF
TRBV6-5	CASSTLTGNTEAFF
TRBV7-9	CASSHSGGYNEQFF
TRBV18	CASSTGTSGGNEQFF
TRBV4-3	CASSQDLWEYGYTF
TRBV2	CASTKGTGVYEQYF
TRBV3-1/TRBV3-2	CASSPGLASNEQFF
TRBV2	CASSGGLVPETQYF
TRBV29-1	CSVEVPGGQETQYF
TRBV19	CASGTVNTGELFF
TRBV10-1	CASQGQYGGELFF
TRBV5-6	CASSFPPGQIYEQYF
TRBV6-5	CASSYALAGIETQYF
TRBV5-5	CASSLDWRGAQETQYF
TRBV18	CASSPQEGRQTNTEAFF
TRBV30	CAWGVSSGNTIYF
TRBV6-6	CASRSWGRSTGELFF
TRBV27	CASGGLASYEQYF
TRBV4-1	CASSQGVVREGVNTEAFF
TRBV18	CASSPLMLGEGQNTEAFF
TRBV11-2	CASSLALARTGHGYTF
TRBV15	CATSRDVRTGQETQYF
TRBV2	CASSLGQPRSYNEQFF
TRBV10-2	CASSATGGAYGYTF
TRBV19	CASSKGQYNSPLHF
TRBV19	CASSNPQGQGRGEQFF